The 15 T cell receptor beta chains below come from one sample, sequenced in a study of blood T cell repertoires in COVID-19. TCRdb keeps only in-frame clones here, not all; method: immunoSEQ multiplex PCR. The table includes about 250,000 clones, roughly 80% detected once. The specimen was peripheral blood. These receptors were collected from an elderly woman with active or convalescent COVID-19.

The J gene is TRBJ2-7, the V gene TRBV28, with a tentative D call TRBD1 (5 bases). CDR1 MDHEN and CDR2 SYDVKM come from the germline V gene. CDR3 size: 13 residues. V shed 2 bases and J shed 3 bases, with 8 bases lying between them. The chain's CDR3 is CASSLRQLYEQYF. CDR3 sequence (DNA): TGTGCCAGCAGTTTACGACAGCTCTACGAGCAGTACTTC.

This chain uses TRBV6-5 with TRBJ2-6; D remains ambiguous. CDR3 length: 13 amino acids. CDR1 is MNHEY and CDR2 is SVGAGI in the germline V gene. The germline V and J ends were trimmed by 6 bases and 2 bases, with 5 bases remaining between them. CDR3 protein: CASSSPGANVLTF. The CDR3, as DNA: TGTGCCAGCAGCTCCCCTGGGGCCAACGTCCTGACTTTC.

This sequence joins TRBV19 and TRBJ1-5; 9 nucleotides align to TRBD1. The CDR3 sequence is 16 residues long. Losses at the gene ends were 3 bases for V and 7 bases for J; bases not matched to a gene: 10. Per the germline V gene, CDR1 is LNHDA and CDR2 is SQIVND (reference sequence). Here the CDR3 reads CASSIRRGQGWQPQHF. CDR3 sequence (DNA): TGTGCCAGTAGTATCCGACGGGGACAGGGCTGGCAGCCCCAGCATTTT.

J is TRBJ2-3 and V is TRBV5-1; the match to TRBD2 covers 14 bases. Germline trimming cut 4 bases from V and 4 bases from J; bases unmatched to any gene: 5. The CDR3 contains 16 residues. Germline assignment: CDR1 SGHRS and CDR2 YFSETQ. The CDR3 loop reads CASSTTSGGASDTQYF. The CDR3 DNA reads TGCGCCAGCAGCACGACTAGCGGGGGGGCCTCAGATACGCAGTATTTT.

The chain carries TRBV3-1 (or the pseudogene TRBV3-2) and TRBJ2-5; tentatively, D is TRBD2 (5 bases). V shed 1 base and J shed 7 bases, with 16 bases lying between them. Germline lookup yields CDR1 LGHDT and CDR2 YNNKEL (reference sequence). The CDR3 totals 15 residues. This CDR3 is CASSQVKVRARTQYF. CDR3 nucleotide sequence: TGTGCCAGCAGCCAAGTTAAGGTGAGGGCGCGGACCCAGTACTTC.

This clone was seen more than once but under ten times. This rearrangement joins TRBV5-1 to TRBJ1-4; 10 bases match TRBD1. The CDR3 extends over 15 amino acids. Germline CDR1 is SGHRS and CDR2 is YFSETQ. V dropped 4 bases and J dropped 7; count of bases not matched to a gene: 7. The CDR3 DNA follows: TGCGCCAGCAGCAAAAGACAGGGGGCGGGTGAAAAACTGTTTTTT. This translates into CASSKRQGAGEKLFF.

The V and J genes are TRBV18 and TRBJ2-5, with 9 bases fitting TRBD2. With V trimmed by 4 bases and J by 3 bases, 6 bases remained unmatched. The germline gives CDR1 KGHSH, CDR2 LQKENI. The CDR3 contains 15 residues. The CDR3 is CASSLLAGVEETQYF. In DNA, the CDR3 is TGTGCCAGCTCACTTTTAGCGGGAGTGGAAGAGACCCAGTACTTC.

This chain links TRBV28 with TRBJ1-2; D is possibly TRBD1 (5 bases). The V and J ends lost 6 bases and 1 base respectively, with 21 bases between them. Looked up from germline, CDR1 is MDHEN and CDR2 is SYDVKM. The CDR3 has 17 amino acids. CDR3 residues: CASRSRNRQYNNYGYTF. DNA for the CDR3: TGTGCCAGCAGAAGTCGAAACAGACAGTACAATAACTATGGCTACACCTTC.

CDR3 sequence: CASSQSEQYF. The DNA of the CDR3 is TGTGCCAGCTCCCAGTCCGAGCAGTACTTC. The rearrangement links TRBV7-9 to TRBJ2-7; no definite D call. V lost 8 bases to trimming and J lost 6 bases, with 8 bases between them. Germline values: CDR1 SEHNR, CDR2 FQNEAQ (reference sequence). This CDR3 comprises 10 residues.

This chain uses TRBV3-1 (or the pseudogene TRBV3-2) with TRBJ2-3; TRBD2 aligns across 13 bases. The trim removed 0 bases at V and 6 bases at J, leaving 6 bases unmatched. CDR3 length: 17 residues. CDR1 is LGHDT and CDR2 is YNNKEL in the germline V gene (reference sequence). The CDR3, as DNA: TGTGCCAGCAGCCAAGAGCGGACTAGCGGGAGTTTTGATACGCAGTATTTT. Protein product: CASSQERTSGSFDTQYF.

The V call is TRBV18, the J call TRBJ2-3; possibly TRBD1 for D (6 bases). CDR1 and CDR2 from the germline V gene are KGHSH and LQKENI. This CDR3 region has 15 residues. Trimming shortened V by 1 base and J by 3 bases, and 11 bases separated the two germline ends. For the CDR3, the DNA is TGTGCCAGCTCACCACAGAAAACAGGGACAGATACGCAGTATTTT. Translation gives CASSPQKTGTDTQYF.

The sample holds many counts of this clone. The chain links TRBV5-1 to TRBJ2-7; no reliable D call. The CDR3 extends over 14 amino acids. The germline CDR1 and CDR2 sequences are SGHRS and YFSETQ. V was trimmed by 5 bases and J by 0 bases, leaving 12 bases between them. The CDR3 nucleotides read TGCGCCAGCAGAGCAAACAGAAACTCCTACGAGCAGTACTTC. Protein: CASRANRNSYEQYF.

This CDR3 is CASGSGQPTGELFF. The CDR3 nucleotides are TGTGCTAGTGGTTCAGGACAGCCCACCGGGGAGCTGTTTTTT. The gene calls are TRBV12-5 and TRBJ2-2, with a weak D call TRBD1 (6 bases). The length of the CDR3 is 14 residues. Germline values: CDR1 LGHNT, CDR2 FRNRAP. V dropped 4 bases and J dropped 4 bases, with 10 bases sitting between them.

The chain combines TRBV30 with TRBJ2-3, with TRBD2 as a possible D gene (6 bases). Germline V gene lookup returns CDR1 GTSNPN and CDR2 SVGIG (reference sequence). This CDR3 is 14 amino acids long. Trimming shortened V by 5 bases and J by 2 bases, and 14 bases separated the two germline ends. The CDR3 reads CAWGYGTSTDTQYF. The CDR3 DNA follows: TGTGCCTGGGGTTACGGGACTTCCACAGATACGCAGTATTTT.

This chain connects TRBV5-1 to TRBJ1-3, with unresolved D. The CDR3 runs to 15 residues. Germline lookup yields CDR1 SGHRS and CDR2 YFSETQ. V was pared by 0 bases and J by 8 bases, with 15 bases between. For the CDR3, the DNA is TGCGCCAGCAGCTTGGCCGGGATCGACGTAGACACCATATATTTT. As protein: CASSLAGIDVDTIYF.